Below are 15 T cell receptor beta chains sequenced from a single sample in a study of vaccination and CD4 T cells after COVID-19. No antigen has been assigned to these receptors. Treatment meaning: approximately nine-day PBMC culture with coronavirus spike peptide pools or control peptides (ViraFEST assay). An Oncomine TCR Beta short-read assay was used to sequence the DNA from cultured CD4+ T cells. TCRdb analysed the PCR reads with MiXCR anew, one entry per CDR3 protein. The table shows about 15,000 distinct CDR3 sequences, with 30% to 35% occurring only once. Specimen: CD4+ T cells from blood, cultured in vitro, collected after SARS-CoV-2 vaccination. Receptors were obtained from a human donor who had recovered from COVID-19.

In the case of this clonotype: A much larger clone differs by one base, so this may be a read error. The DNA is left out, because the CDR3 cannot be placed on it with certainty; the CDR3 is given as TCRdb lists it. This chain connects TRBV29-1 to TRBJ1-2; TRBD1 was called by the table and not checked on the DNA. CDR1 and CDR2 from the germline V gene are SQVTM and ANQGSEA. Ends included, the CDR3 has 13 residues. CDR3 region: CSGGTAANYGCTF.

This clonotype was detected only a few times. V usage is TRBV6-5 and J usage is TRBJ2-7; 14 bases are a match to TRBD2. CDR3 length: 17 residues. CDR1 MNHEY and CDR2 SVGAGI come from the germline V gene. Germline trimming cut 4 bases from V and 3 bases from J; bases unmatched to any gene: 8. The DNA for the CDR3 is TGTGCCAGCAGTTCCCCGGGACTAGCGGGAGATATCTACGAGCAGTACTTC. Translation: CASSSPGLAGDIYEQYF.

The V and J genes are TRBV6-1 and TRBJ1-5, with TRBD1 matching over 7 bases. The CDR3 extends over 18 amino acids. J was trimmed by 0 bases and V by 8 bases; bases with no gene match: 16. In germline, CDR1 is MNHNS, CDR2 SASEGT. The CDR3 DNA reads as TGTGCCAGCGCACAGGGGTGGAAGTTTTCCTTTAGCAATCAGCCCCAGCATTTT. It specifies CASAQGWKFSFSNQPQHF.

The V gene is TRBV6-2 or TRBV6-3, the J gene TRBJ1-5, with TRBD1 identical over 9 bases. V dropped 6 bases and J dropped 4; count of bases not matched to a gene: 1. Germline V gives CDR1 MNHEY, CDR2 SVGEGT. The CDR3 covers 13 residues. The CDR3 DNA is TGTGCCAGCAGGGGGACAGGGAATCAGCCCCAGCATTTT. This codes for CASRGTGNQPQHF.

This clonotype was seen a few times. V gene TRBV6-5 combines with J gene TRBJ2-5; TRBD1 might be the D (5 bases). V was pared by 4 bases and J by 5 bases, with 20 bases between. The CDR3 length is 16 residues. CDR1 is MNHEY and CDR2 is SVGAGI in the germline V gene. The CDR3 spells CASSSPLGPTPETQYF. CDR3 DNA: TGTGCCAGCAGTTCCCCTTTGGGGCCAACTCCTGAGACCCAGTACTTC.

The CDR3 DNA is TGTGCCAGCAGGGACTCTCTCGACCGGGATGAGCAGTTCTTC. It encodes CASRDSLDRDEQFF. The chain joins TRBV6-2 or TRBV6-3 to TRBJ2-1; D perhaps matches TRBD2 (5 bases). CDR3 length: 14 amino acids. Between the trimmed V and J ends, which lost 6 bases and 8 bases, there was a span of 17 bases. Germline V gives CDR1 MNHEY, CDR2 SVGEGT.

This clonotype appeared a few times. This chain links TRBV7-8 with TRBJ2-3; possibly TRBD2 for D (6 bases). The CDR3 is 16 residues long. Trimming left V 8 bases short and J 4 bases short, with 22 bases between. Per the germline V gene, CDR1 is SGHVS and CDR2 is FQNEAQ. The CDR3 nucleotides are TGTGCCAGCCGCACACTAGCCTTCATGGGGGCAGATACGCAGTATTTT. Protein: CASRTLAFMGADTQYF.

This chain connects TRBV6-4 to TRBJ1-1; 9 nucleotides line up with TRBD1. CDR1 is MRHNA and CDR2 is SNTAGT in the germline V gene. The CDR3 is 24 residues long. The ends lost 2 bases at V and 7 bases at J; junction bases unmatched: 35. Written as DNA, the CDR3 is TGTGCCAGCAGTGACCCGTACCGGGGACAGGGTAAACGCTACACCAATTTCTATCTTCATGAAGCTTTCTTT. Translated: CASSDPYRGQGKRYTNFYLHEAFF.

In this sample, this clonotype turned up a few times. The chain joins TRBV4-1 to TRBJ2-2; 9 positions match TRBD1. The CDR3 is 17 amino acids. Losses at the gene ends were 3 bases for V and 0 bases for J; bases not matched to a gene: 5. Germline V gene sequence: CDR1 MGHRA, CDR2 YSYEKL. CDR3 in amino acids: CASSHSRTGANTGELFF. CDR3 DNA sequence: TGCGCCAGCAGCCACTCAAGGACAGGGGCGAACACCGGGGAGCTGTTTTTT.

This clonotype came up a few times. In DNA, the CDR3 is TGTGCCATCAGTGCCCGACTTGGGGGGAACACTGAAGCTTTCTTT. It codes for CAISARLGGNTEAFF. This sequence joins TRBV10-3 and TRBJ1-1; the D gene is possibly TRBD1 (5 bases). Trimming cost V 4 bases and J 1 base, with 13 bases left between them. This CDR3 has 15 amino acids. CDR1 ENHRY and CDR2 SYGVKD come from the germline V gene.

The chain carries TRBV28 and TRBJ1-5, with a tentative D call TRBD1 (5 bases). CDR1 MDHEN and CDR2 SYDVKM come from the germline V gene. This CDR3 has 15 residues. Between the trimmed V and J ends, which lost 1 base and 4 bases, there was a span of 11 bases. This CDR3 is CASSLLGTGNQPQHF. CDR3 coding DNA: TGTGCCAGCAGTTTATTGGGGACGGGGAATCAGCCCCAGCATTTT.

The rearrangement joins TRBV20-1 to TRBJ2-3; 8 bases map to TRBD2. The CDR3 has 15 amino acids. J lost 1 base, V lost 6 bases, and 9 bases had no gene match. Germline CDR1 DFQATT, CDR2 SNEGSKA (reference sequence). The CDR3 DNA is TGCAGTGCGGGGACTAGTTTTCGGCGCACAGATACGCAGTATTTT. Amino acids: CSAGTSFRRTDTQYF.

This clonotype was counted between two and nine times. The gene calls are TRBV20-1 and TRBJ1-1; D ambiguous. CDR1 and CDR2 from the germline V gene are DFQATT and SNEGSKA (reference sequence). V gave up 6 bases and J gave up 1 base, with 6 bases separating them. The CDR3 length is 11 residues. CDR3 DNA: TGCAGTGCCACCAGGAACACTGAAGCTTTCTTT. Its protein is CSATRNTEAFF.

This chain links TRBV19 with TRBJ2-7; TRBD1 matches at 7 bases. The germline V gene has CDR1 LNHDA and CDR2 SQIVND (reference sequence). The trim removed 4 bases at V and 3 bases at J, leaving 9 bases unmatched. The CDR3 runs 15 residues. CDR3 loop: CASSSTGQKYYEQYF. The CDR3 nucleotides read TGTGCCAGTAGTAGCACGGGACAGAAATACTACGAGCAGTACTTC.

This clonotype showed up just a few times. The rearrangement joins TRBV7-8 to TRBJ1-2; D call uncertain. V lost 7 bases, J lost 1 base, and 10 bases lay in between. The germline V gene has CDR1 SGHVS and CDR2 FQNEAQ. CDR3 size: 13 residues. The CDR3 loop is CASKDRFNYGYTF. The CDR3 region has the DNA TGTGCCAGCAAGGACCGATTTAACTATGGCTACACCTTC.